The 18 T cell receptor beta chains below come from one sample, sequenced in a study of spatial heterogeneity in lung cancer. TCRdb fed the 5' RACE reads into MiXCR, producing one record per CDR3 protein. The table records about 7,000 distinct CDR3 sequences, under 15% of them present only once. Overall study results and limits: It was found that expanded intratumoral alpha and beta TCR counts tracked tumor mutation counts.

Time point indicated: sample taken at primary tumor resection. Which antigens these TCRs recognize remains unknown. Sequences were derived from lung tumor tissue, sampled at surgery. The receptors were sampled from a male donor with early-stage non-small cell lung cancer.

This clonotype was picked up many times. This beta chain turned up in a library designed for alpha chains; as an off-target read, its abundance says little. The rearrangement links TRBV3-1 to TRBJ1-3; no clear D. V was trimmed by 1 base and J by 0 bases, leaving 7 bases between them. Looked up from germline, CDR1 is LGHDT and CDR2 is YNNKEL (reference sequence). The CDR3 runs to 15 residues. The CDR3 region is CASSQGGSSGNTIYF. CDR3 nucleotides: TGTGCCAGCAGCCAAGGCGGGTCCTCTGGAAACACCATATATTTT.

This clonotype came up many times. Because the library targeted alpha chains, this beta chain is an off-target read whose size means little. This chain links TRBV10-3 with TRBJ1-5, with 10 bases identical to TRBD1. The CDR3 consists of 15 residues. The V segment lost 10 bases and the J segment 0 bases; nucleotides outside the gene matches: 6. CDR1 and CDR2 from the germline V gene are ENHRY and SYGVKD. CDR3 bases: TGTGCCACGAGACAGGGGGCCGATAGCAATCAGCCCCAGCATTTT. Amino acids: CATRQGADSNQPQHF.

This clonotype appeared many times. This beta chain is off target for a library built for alpha chains, so its abundance means little. V is TRBV3-1 and J is TRBJ2-5, with a tentative D call TRBD2 (5 bases). The CDR3 sequence is 15 residues long. The germline CDR1 and CDR2 sequences are LGHDT and YNNKEL (reference sequence). Trimming took 1 base from V and 1 from J, leaving 10 bases between them. The CDR3 spells CASSQVGGSQETQYF. The CDR3 coding sequence is TGTGCCAGCAGCCAAGTCGGAGGATCCCAAGAGACCCAGTACTTC.

Many counts were recorded for this clonotype. As an off-target read in a library built for alpha chains, this beta chain has a frequency of little significance. The genes are TRBV15 and TRBJ2-3; no clear D gene. This CDR3 spans 13 amino acids. V was cut by 6 bases and J by 4 bases, with 11 bases left in between. Germline V CDR1 and CDR2: LNHNV, YYDKDF (reference sequence). In DNA form, the CDR3 reads TGTGCCACCAGAGGAGAATGGGCAGATACGCAGTATTTT. The encoded protein is CATRGEWADTQYF.

At least ten counts were recorded for this clonotype. The size of this beta chain means little, since it is a stray read in a library made for alpha chains. In DNA, the CDR3 is TGTGCCAGCAGCCAAGTTAGCGGGAGTCCCGTTGAGCAGTTCTTC. Protein sequence: CASSQVSGSPVEQFF. V usage is TRBV3-1 and J usage is TRBJ2-1; TRBD2 matches at 9 bases. V was clipped by 1 base and J by 9 bases; unmatched bases: 7. The CDR3 consists of 15 residues. CDR1 LGHDT and CDR2 YNNKEL come from the germline V gene (reference sequence).

By share, this clonotype counts as medium-sized. The size of this beta chain means little, since it is a stray read in a library made for alpha chains. This rearrangement joins TRBV20-1 to TRBJ2-1; 8 bases align to TRBD2. CDR1 is DFQATT, CDR2 SNEGSKA, per germline (reference sequence). This CDR3 is built from 14 residues. J lost 3 bases, V lost 3 bases, and 4 bases had no gene match. The CDR3 spells CSASASGFYNEQFF. The CDR3 region has the DNA TGCAGTGCTAGTGCTAGCGGGTTCTACAATGAGCAGTTCTTC.

This clonotype was counted at least ten times. This beta chain is off target for a library built for alpha chains, so its abundance means little. V gene TRBV27 combines with J gene TRBJ1-2; no definite D call. V lost 7 bases, J lost 3 bases, and 18 bases lay in between. Germline values: CDR1 MNHEY, CDR2 SMNVEV (reference sequence). The CDR3 spans 15 residues. The CDR3 nucleotides are TGTGCCAGCACCCCGCTTTGGCCTAGGGACTATGGCTACACCTTC. This gives the protein CASTPLWPRDYGYTF.

In this sample, this clonotype turned up many times. This beta chain slipped into a library made for alpha chains as a stray read, so its size is not meaningful. The chain joins TRBV9 to TRBJ2-7; TRBD1 is a possible D gene (5 bases). This CDR3 region has 14 residues. Per the germline V gene, CDR1 is SGDLS and CDR2 is YYNGEE. V lost 0 bases to trimming and J lost 5 bases, with 12 bases between them. CDR3: CASSVAGFIDEQYF. Here the CDR3 DNA reads TGTGCCAGCAGCGTAGCAGGGTTTATCGACGAGCAGTACTTC.

This clonotype was detected ten times or more. This beta chain is a stray sequence in a library constructed for alpha chains; its clone size is not meaningful. The V and J genes are TRBV5-1 and TRBJ2-1; a weak D match, TRBD1 (5 bases). The CDR3 is 11 amino acids. The V end was cut by 4 bases, the J end by 8 bases, with 7 bases between. Germline CDR1 is SGHRS and CDR2 is YFSETQ. CDR3 nucleotides: TGCGCCAGCAGCGTCAGGGATGAGCAGTTCTTC. Translating gives CASSVRDEQFF.

This clonotype has ten or more counts. This beta chain turned up in a library designed for alpha chains; as an off-target read, its abundance says little. The genes are TRBV7-2 and TRBJ2-3; D is ambiguous. Germline V gene sequence: CDR1 SGHTA, CDR2 FQGNSA. Trimming removed 2 bases from V and 0 bases from J, with 6 bases in between. This CDR3 has 14 residues. DNA of the CDR3: TGTGCCAGCAGCTTAACGTATAGCACAGATACGCAGTATTTT. Amino acids: CASSLTYSTDTQYF.

By proportion, this clonotype is medium-sized. The size of this beta chain means little, since it is a stray read in a library made for alpha chains. The chain uses TRBV6-6 and TRBJ2-3, with a tentative D call TRBD1 (5 bases). CDR1 is MNHNY, CDR2 SVGAGI, per germline (reference sequence). The length of the CDR3 is 14 residues. V lost 6 bases, J lost 2 bases, and 12 bases lay in between. The CDR3 sequence: CASRAGIATDTQYF. CDR3 nucleotides: TGTGCCAGCAGGGCAGGGATTGCCACAGATACGCAGTATTTT.

Remarks on this clonotype: This beta chain is a stray sequence in a library constructed for alpha chains; its clone size is not meaningful. This chain joins TRBV3-1 and TRBJ2-3; 9 bases agree with TRBD2. With 4 bases clipped from V and 0 bases from J, the junction kept 5 bases outside the gene matches. Looked up from germline, CDR1 is LGHDT and CDR2 is YNNKEL (reference sequence). This CDR3 spans 16 amino acids. CDR3 loop: CASSLRTSVSTDTQYF. The DNA of the CDR3 is TGTGCCAGCAGCCTAAGGACTAGCGTGAGCACAGATACGCAGTATTTT.

Details on this clonotype: Being off target in a library aimed at alpha chains, this beta chain has a size of little meaning. The genes are TRBV7-6 and TRBJ1-6; unclear D gene. The CDR3 is 14 residues long. Trimming took 5 bases from V and 10 from J, leaving 15 bases between them. Germline-derived CDR1 and CDR2 are SGHVS and FNYEAQ. Written as DNA, the CDR3 is TGTGCCAGCAGCAGGGCTCTTCCGGGATCACCCCTCCACTTT. Translating gives CASSRALPGSPLHF. The variable domain in full, completed from reference TRBV7-6 and TRBJ1-6, reads GAGVSQSPRYKVTKRGQDVALRCDPISGHVSLYWYRQALGQGPEFLTYFNYEAQQDKSGLPNDRFSAERPEGSISTLTIQRTEQRDSAMYRCASSRALPGSPLHFGNGTRLTVT.

At least ten counts were recorded for this clonotype. A library prepared for alpha chains yielded this beta chain as an off-target read; its size is of little meaning. This chain connects TRBV2 to TRBJ2-5; tentative D call: TRBD2 (5 bases). Deletions cut 1 base from V and 5 bases from J, with 8 bases between. CDR1 is SNHLY and CDR2 is FYNNEI in the germline V gene. CDR3 size: 13 residues. The CDR3 nucleotides read TGTGCCAGCAGTGAAGAGGACTGGGAGACCCAGTACTTC. Translation: CASSEEDWETQYF.

This clonotype appeared many times. This beta chain was picked up by a library intended for alpha chains and is off target, so its count carries little meaning. The V and J genes are TRBV5-1 and TRBJ2-6; D is uncertain. Trimming took off 0 bases at V and 0 bases at J, with 22 bases between the two ends. CDR3 length equals 21 residues. Germline loops: CDR1 SGHRS, CDR2 YFSETQ. The CDR3 DNA follows: TGCGCCAGCAGCTTGGAAGGGCGACACGAAGGCACAAACTCTGGGGCCAACGTCCTGACTTTC. It codes for CASSLEGRHEGTNSGANVLTF.

This clonotype came up many times. A library made for alpha chains picked up this beta chain off target, so its size means little. The chain links TRBV20-1 to TRBJ2-1; 7 nucleotides align to TRBD1. Germline V lookup: CDR1 DFQATT, CDR2 SNEGSKA (reference sequence). CDR3 length: 16 residues. Germline trimming cut 3 bases from V and 0 bases from J; bases unmatched to any gene: 8. The CDR3 DNA follows: TGCAGTGCTAGGCAAGGACAGGCCAGCTCCTACAATGAGCAGTTCTTC. Translation: CSARQGQASSYNEQFF.

This clonotype came up many times. This beta chain is an off-target read within a library intended for alpha chains, so its frequency means little. The genes are TRBV5-1 and TRBJ1-2; 8 bases line up with TRBD1. Germline trimming cut 0 bases from V and 2 bases from J; bases unmatched to any gene: 3. The CDR3 extends over 15 amino acids. Germline V gene lookup returns CDR1 SGHRS and CDR2 YFSETQ. The chain's CDR3 is CASSLGTGTNYGYTF. CDR3 sequence (DNA): TGCGCCAGCAGCTTGGGGACAGGGACGAACTATGGCTACACCTTC. Together with reference TRBV5-1 and TRBJ1-2, the CDR3 gives the full variable domain: KAGVTQTPRYLIKTRGQQVTLSCSPISGHRSVSWYQQTPGQGLQFLFEYFSETQRNKGNFPGRFSGRQFSNSRSEMNVSTLELGDSALYLCASSLGTGTNYGYTFGSGTRLTVV.

This clonotype has ten or more counts. The size of this beta chain means little, since it is a stray read in a library made for alpha chains. This chain joins TRBV5-1 and TRBJ2-3; TRBD2 is a possible D gene (5 bases). The CDR3 consists of 17 residues. V lost 4 bases, J lost 3 bases, and 21 bases lay in between. Germline values: CDR1 SGHRS, CDR2 YFSETQ. Written as DNA, the CDR3 is TGCGCCAGCAGCCTAGGGAGAGGAGGCACTCGGACAGATACGCAGTATTTT. Its protein is CASSLGRGGTRTDTQYF.